This T cell receptor beta chain was found in a study of cytomegalovirus exposure and HLA in healthy donors (dated by TCRdb to between 2016 and 2019). As for the study more broadly: According to a later analysis, one platform produced both the 120 validation repertoires and the 670 or so repertoires of the first cohort. The study aimed to test whether cataloging public T cell receptors could reveal signatures of past pathogen exposure. A separate validation cohort of 100 to 150 different subjects was used in addition to the roughly 700-subject first cohort. To predict cytomegalovirus infection status, the study combined high-throughput TCR immunosequencing, statistical association of individual TCRs with disease status, and machine learning. General study outcomes and caveats: According to the authors, the approach could potentially be generalized to other disease states and immunological phenotypes. In vitro tests confirmed that a few of the cytomegalovirus-associated TCR beta chains recognize cytomegalovirus antigens. Cytomegalovirus status was reported to be diagnosed by the classifier with high specificity and sensitivity in both the original and validation cohorts. While some public TCRs were present in many individuals, most TCR sequences turned up only very rarely across donors. In the study, 150 to 200 TCR beta chains were listed as associated with cytomegalovirus. A later analysis found that TCRs clustered in the first cohort also tended to co-occur in the 120 or so validation repertoires, with approximately 95% of cluster scores above 0. The validation cohort had no HLA typing available for a later analysis, so co-occurrence within that cohort was assessed over all 120 or so repertoires.

The donors were included in the validation cohort of 90 to 150 subjects, a group kept apart from the roughly 700-subject first cohort. Libraries came from the immunoSEQ multiplex PCR assay. On the study's bioinformatics: A statistical classification framework was built to diagnose cytomegalovirus status from the catalog of TCR beta chain sequences. Sourced from immuneACCESS, this table was stored by TCRdb with only in-frame sequences that have V and J called. A share of the clones is absent; for the studies checked, an unresolved V gene accounts for under half, and the remainder has no known explanation. The D gene and trimming were derived from the DNA, and the V and J assignments and clone size from that table. The sample table contains around 110,000 clones; only one count was recorded for about 85% of them. The ten most abundant clones make up about 2% of the sample. V was cut back by 7 bases and J by 2 bases, leaving a gap of 9 bases between them. The CDR3 measures 13 amino acids from cysteine to phenylalanine. Of all the DNA, just the CDR3 is kept, 39 bases in frame from base 1. CDR1 is given as LNHDA and CDR2 as SQIVND, both from the germline V gene (reference sequence).

For this clone: It has no known antigen specificity. No base qualities exist here, and no much larger clone lies one base off it.

Recombination joined TRBV19 with TRBJ1-3, with the identity of the D gene unclear. The sample consisted of PBMCs. The clonotype comes from a woman under 30 in good health and CMV-seropositive. In nucleotides, the sequence is TGTGCCAGTACCCCGCGGGCTGGAAACACCATATATTTT. Its protein is CASTPRAGNTIYF.